This T cell receptor (beta chain) was retrieved from a study of CD8+ T cells in alopecia areata. On the study more broadly: Tofacitinib dosing lasted 6 to 18 months, which was then followed by 6 months off drug.

Study outcomes and limitations: Administration of tofacitinib significantly diminished scalp clonality and expanded CD8+ clones within the top 100. Mice gave a clearer picture of TCR sharing than patients did, possibly for HLA-related reasons. Scalp sample sequencing also detects resident alphabeta T cells of normal skin.

The germline V and J ends were trimmed by 6 bases and 1 base, with 10 bases remaining between them. CDR3 length: 13 amino acids. Germline CDR1 reads SGDLS; CDR2 reads YYNGEE. Treatment defined: oral pan-JAK inhibitor, 5-10 mg twice daily. cDNA reverse transcribed from extracted RNA served as the sequencing template. TCRdb keeps only in-frame clones here, not all; method: immunoSEQ multiplex PCR. Here the sample spans under 200,000 clones, about three fifths being singletons. Turning to this clone: The antigen is not known.

The sample here was CD4+ T cells sorted from blood, taken at week 4, from a patient treated with tofacitinib. The V call is TRBV9, the J call TRBJ1-1; D is perhaps TRBD1 (5 bases). This clonotype was sampled from a human donor with alopecia areata. CDR3 in DNA: TGTGCCAGCACTGCAGGGCCGAACACTGAAGCTTTCTTT. Translation gives CASTAGPNTEAFF.